This T cell receptor (beta chain) is drawn from a study of T-cell reconstitution after alpha-beta-depleted transplantation in children (TCRdb year 2016). Regarding the study in general: Using TCR repertoire profiling, the study quantitatively followed how T-cell immune reconstitution unfolded in children after TCRalphabeta/CD19-depleted allogeneic hematopoietic cell transplantation. Points the paper makes about the study in general: In some patients, high TCRbeta diversity at day 60 was attributed to recipient T cells and intrathymic progenitors that had survived conditioning. The apparently early recovery of alphabetaT-cell counts about two months after transplant reportedly depended on only several hundred rapidly expanded clones that came from non-depleted graft cells. The frequencies of hyperexpanded clones fell over the following months, and after one year, T-cell counts and TCRbeta diversity were mostly attributed to newly produced T cells.

Worth noting for this clonotype: No cognate antigen has been identified for it. Per-base quality was not reported, and no clone a single base away is much larger than it.

The method was PCR. This sample was sequenced with an Illumina HiSeq 2500. Molecular barcoding was employed in the preparation of TCR libraries, with unique molecular identifiers being used to normalize TCRbeta repertoire quantification. TCRdb handled the public reads itself, with Q25 trimming in fastp and clone calling in MiXCR, and kept productive beta chains. Each entry merges the rows of one CDR3 protein and shows their most common DNA and genes. This sample holds about 15,000 distinct CDR3 sequences; around 12% were observed only once. Of the sample, about two thirds is held by the ten largest clones. The treatment or condition label corresponds to: allogeneic hematopoietic cell transplantation with graft depleted of TCRalphabeta T cells and CD19 B cells. The children who served as transplant recipients had been given grafts of TCRalphabeta/CD19-depleted allogeneic hematopoietic cells. Trimming removed 10 bases from V and 6 bases from J; the gene matches leave 28 bases unexplained. For CDR1 and CDR2, the germline V gene (reference sequence) lists LGHDT and YNNKEL. Taken from cysteine to phenylalanine, the CDR3 has 19 residues. The retained sequence is limited to the CDR3, 57 bases, with the frame set at the first base.

Sequenced material: PBMCs, mostly from graft donor cells, taken 180 days after TCRalphabeta/CD19-depleted stem cell transplant. This TCR was recovered from a boy under two years old who had a stem cell transplant for Wiskott-Aldrich syndrome, so the T cells may come from the graft donor. The rearrangement combines TRBV3-1 with TRBJ2-5; TRBD2 lines up with 8 middle nucleotides. The DNA reads as follows: TGTGCCATCAGTTTAGGGGGTCAAAGCGGGAGAATTAGTAAAAAGACCCAGTACTTC. This encodes CAISLGGQSGRISKKTQYF.